One sample yielded the 5 T cell receptor beta chains listed below, sequenced in a study of T-cell memory formation after mild COVID-19. TCRdb redid the calling of the 5' RACE reads with MiXCR, one entry per CDR3 protein. Of about 190,000 distinct CDR3 sequences in the sample, around 25% were seen once. Material for sequencing was PBMCs or a T cell subset sorted from them (not recorded which). The receptors stem from an adult woman who had mild COVID-19 (a few samples of this study predate the infection). Cell type and time point are not known.

This clonotype was detected many times. This chain links TRBV7-2 with TRBJ2-5; TRBD2 matches 7 bases. CDR3 size: 16 residues. In germline, CDR1 is SGHTA, CDR2 FQGNSA. The ends lost 0 bases at V and 1 base at J; junction bases unmatched: 5. The CDR3 sequence is CASSLAERGVQETQYF. In nucleotides, the CDR3 is TGTGCCAGCAGCTTAGCCGAGCGGGGCGTCCAAGAGACCCAGTACTTC.

V and J are TRBV9 and TRBJ2-3, with 9 bases fitting TRBD2. The CDR3 loop spans 14 amino acids. CDR1 and CDR2 from the germline V gene are SGDLS and YYNGEE. The trim removed 2 bases at V and 4 bases at J, leaving 2 bases unmatched. CDR3 DNA: TGTGCCAGCAGCGTGGGACTAGCACCAGATACGCAGTATTTT. Translation gives CASSVGLAPDTQYF. The full variable domain, rest sourced from reference TRBV9 and TRBJ2-3, is DSGVTQTPKHLITATGQRVTLRCSPRSGDLSVYWYQQSLDQGLQFLIQYYNGEERAKGNILERFSAQQFPDLHSELNLSSLELGDSALYFCASSVGLAPDTQYFGPGTRLTVL.

This clonotype was counted once. The chain joins TRBV9 to TRBJ1-1; D is unresolved. The CDR3 covers 16 residues. The V gene's germline CDR1 is SGDLS and CDR2 YYNGEE. V was shortened by 0 bases and J by 5 bases, with 17 bases between the two germline ends. CDR3 in amino acids: CASSVASGPGPTEAFF. Written as DNA, the CDR3 is TGTGCCAGCAGCGTAGCTAGCGGACCCGGGCCGACTGAAGCTTTCTTT.

A few counts support this clonotype. This chain joins TRBV24-1 and TRBJ2-1, with TRBD2 matching 12 bases. Germline V gene data show CDR1 as KGHDR and CDR2 as SFDVKD. The trim removed 3 bases at V and 6 bases at J, leaving 5 bases unmatched. The CDR3 consists of 16 residues. The CDR3 coding sequence is TGTGCCACCAGTGATGGTGGACTAGCGGGAACCAATGAGCAGTTCTTC. Residues: CATSDGGLAGTNEQFF.

The chain carries TRBV14 and TRBJ2-1; 14 positions match TRBD2. Per the germline V gene, CDR1 is SGHDN and CDR2 is FVKESK. CDR3 size: 17 residues. Trimming at V came to 2 bases and at J to 8 bases, leaving 8 bases not matched to a gene. The CDR3 loop is CASSQPGLAGVGHEQFF. CDR3 DNA: TGTGCCAGCAGCCAACCGGGACTAGCGGGAGTAGGGCATGAGCAGTTCTTC.